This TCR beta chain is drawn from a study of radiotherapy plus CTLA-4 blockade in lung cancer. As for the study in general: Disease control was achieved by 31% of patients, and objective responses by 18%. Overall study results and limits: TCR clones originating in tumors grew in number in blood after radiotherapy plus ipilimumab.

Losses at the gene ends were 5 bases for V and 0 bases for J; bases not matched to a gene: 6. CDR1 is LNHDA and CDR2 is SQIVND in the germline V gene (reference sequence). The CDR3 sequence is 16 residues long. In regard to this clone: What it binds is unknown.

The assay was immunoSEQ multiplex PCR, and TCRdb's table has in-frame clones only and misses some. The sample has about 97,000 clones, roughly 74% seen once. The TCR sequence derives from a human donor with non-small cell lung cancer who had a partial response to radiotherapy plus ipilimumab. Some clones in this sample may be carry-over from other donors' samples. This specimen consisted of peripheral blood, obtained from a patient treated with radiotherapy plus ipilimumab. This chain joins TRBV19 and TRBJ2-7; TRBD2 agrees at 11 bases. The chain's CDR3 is CASSARLAGSSYEQYF. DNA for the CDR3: TGTGCCAGTAGTGCCAGACTAGCGGGGAGCTCCTACGAGCAGTACTTC.